This TCR beta chain was observed in a study of blood T cell repertoires in COVID-19. This CDR3 has 15 residues. Germline V gives CDR1 GTSNPN, CDR2 SVGIG (reference sequence). Trimming at V came to 2 bases and at J to 5 bases, leaving 11 bases not matched to a gene. The method was immunoSEQ multiplex PCR; TCRdb's version includes in-frame clones alone and lacks a portion of them. The table has about 20,000 clones, approximately 91% seen once; the top ten hold approximately 16%. The sequence derives from a human donor in a cohort sampled during active COVID-19. The chain carries TRBV30 and TRBJ2-5; 7 nucleotides align to TRBD2. Material: peripheral blood. This chain's CDR3 is CAWSPIPSGRETQYF. CDR3 nucleotide sequence: TGTGCCTGGAGTCCGATCCCTAGCGGAAGGGAGACCCAGTACTTC.